The T cell receptor beta chain under discussion was sequenced for a study of T cell responses to AZD1222 COVID-19 vaccine. As to this clone: Antigen specificity is unknown.

The protocol was immunoSEQ multiplex PCR, while the TCRdb copy is restricted to in-frame clones and leaves out a portion. The table records some 130,000 clones, roughly 93% of them present only once. Study results and limitations: Nearly half of spike-specific TCRs reportedly target unmutated variant regions. Spike-specific TCRs gained breadth and depth after people received two AZD1222 doses.

This clonotype was obtained from an adult in good health. Sequences were derived from peripheral blood, sampled on day 0 of AZD1222 vaccination.

In DNA form, the CDR3 reads TGTGCCAGCAGCTTTACAGGGAGCAATCAGCCCCAGCATTTT. As protein: CASSFTGSNQPQHF. The chain has TRBV5-4 and TRBJ1-5, with a tentative D call TRBD1 (6 bases). Trimming left V 2 bases short and J 1 base short, with 7 bases between. Germline-derived CDR1 and CDR2 are SGHNT and YYREEE (reference sequence). This CDR3 is built from 14 residues.